This T cell receptor beta chain was sequenced for a study of vaccination and CD4 T cells after COVID-19. Study summary: Overlapping spike peptides served as the stimulus for the cells. These peptides came from SARS-CoV-2 and from the common cold coronaviruses HCoV-NL63, HCoV-OC43 and HCoV-229E.

This CDR3 is 15 amino acids long. Trimming took off 4 bases at V and 2 bases at J, with 16 bases between the two ends. This clonotype is judged medium-sized (0.01 to 0.1%). Its antigen is unidentified. Treatment indicated: roughly nine-day PBMC culture with coronavirus spike peptide pools or control peptides (ViraFEST assay). The authors replaced half the medium with fresh IL-2 medium on days 3 and 7. Cultured CD4+ T cell DNA was sequenced using the Oncomine TCR Beta short-read assay. Cultured CD4+ T cells were the source of extracted genomic DNA. TCRdb re-analysed the PCR reads in MiXCR, keeping a single row per CDR3 protein. The sample yields 9,500 to 15,000 distinct CDR3 sequences, approximately 60% seen once.

This TCR derives from a human donor who had recovered from COVID-19. The sequencing input was CD4+ T cells from blood, cultured in vitro. The chain links TRBV5-3 to TRBJ2-7; possible D gene TRBD1, 5 bases. TRBV5-3 is identified as an open reading frame with a role that is uncertain. The CDR3 loop reads CARSLGPGQAYEQYF. The DNA for the CDR3 is TGTGCCAGAAGCCTGGGCCCAGGGCAGGCCTACGAGCAGTACTTC.